This section outlines one T cell receptor beta chain sequence together with its context. Its specificity is not known. This sample was included in a study of graft-versus-host responses after intestinal transplantation. Study details: Recipients received multivisceral, liver-intestinal, or isolated intestinal transplants. Recipients across the board were started on anti-thymocyte globulin induction, then kept on tacrolimus and steroids for around 3 years. Study-wide points: Early post-transplant HvG declines showed an association with peak circulating GvH clone levels.

Generated by immunoSEQ multiplex PCR, the TCRdb table keeps only in-frame clones and is missing some. The data show tens of thousands of clones, around 90% seen once. The TCR originated in a human donor who received an intestinal transplant. The sample was unstimulated CD8+ T cells sorted from spleen or lymph node cells, taken before intestinal transplant.

Here the CDR3 reads CASSFPVDSSTDTQYF. CDR3 bases: TGTGCCAGCAGCTTCCCTGTAGATTCTAGCACAGATACGCAGTATTTT. This chain joins TRBV7-2 and TRBJ2-3; D call uncertain. V was trimmed by 3 bases and J by 0 bases, leaving 13 bases between them. Per germline, CDR1 SGHTA and CDR2 FQGNSA. This CDR3 comprises 16 residues.